This T cell receptor (beta chain) was found in a study of cytomegalovirus exposure and HLA in healthy donors. This clone was seen only once. Its antigen is as yet unknown. The PCR used 60 Vbeta and 13 Jbeta primers. Clones were read by immunoSEQ multiplex PCR, and TCRdb kept only the in-frame ones, dropping some. Of approximately 180,000 clones in the sample, about 72% are singletons; the top ten hold 2% to 2.5%. Study-wide points: In a later analysis, V- and J-gene trimming of beta chains associated with a DCLRE1C missense variant, replicated independently. According to the study, approximately 150 TCR beta chains were cytomegalovirus-associated.

The CDR3 has 15 residues. Germline assignment: CDR1 SGHTA and CDR2 FQGNSA. Trimming took 5 bases from V and 10 from J, leaving 18 bases between them. The chain combines TRBV7-2 with TRBJ1-6; no clear D gene. The sequenced sample was PBMCs. The receptor's source is a human donor in good health. The CDR3 nucleotides are TGTGCCAGCAGCCCCGTGCGCTCGAGCTCCTCACCCCTCCACTTT. Translated, it gives CASSPVRSSSSPLHF.